These 16 T cell receptor beta chains share one sample of origin, sequenced in a study of cytomegalovirus exposure and HLA in healthy donors. The PCR contained 60 Vbeta and 13 Jbeta primers. The data were produced by immunoSEQ multiplex PCR, yet TCRdb's version contains in-frame clones alone and is incomplete. The sample lists some 120,000 clones, about two thirds occurring once. Sequences were obtained from PBMCs. Source of these receptors: a man aged 60 to 69 in good health and CMV-seropositive.

This clone was recorded a few times. The genes are TRBV2 and TRBJ2-7; D is perhaps TRBD1 (5 bases). Trimming took off 6 bases at V and 1 base at J, with 13 bases between the two ends. The CDR3 has 14 amino acids. Germline V gene lookup returns CDR1 SNHLY and CDR2 FYNNEI. Here the CDR3 DNA reads TGTGCCAGCAGGCAGGGTTCCAATTCCTACGAGCAGTACTTC. Its translation is CASRQGSNSYEQYF.

The CDR3 spells CASSLETGVNQPQHF. For the CDR3, the DNA is TGCGCCAGCAGCTTGGAGACAGGGGTCAATCAGCCCCAGCATTTT. This chain joins TRBV5-1 and TRBJ1-5; 8 nucleotides align to TRBD1. Germline CDR1 is SGHRS and CDR2 is YFSETQ. V trimming: 0 bases; J trimming: 3 bases; junction bases outside the gene matches: 2. The CDR3 totals 15 residues.

The chain joins TRBV5-4 to TRBJ1-5; D not resolved. The V gene lost 0 bases and the J gene lost 0 bases, with 7 bases spanning the gap. The CDR3 runs to 15 residues. Germline V gene data show CDR1 as SGHNT and CDR2 as YYREEE (reference sequence). The CDR3 DNA reads TGTGCCAGCAGCTTGGAAATTAATAGCAATCAGCCCCAGCATTTT. Its translation: CASSLEINSNQPQHF.

In this sample, this clone turned up a few times. The rearrangement joins TRBV9 to TRBJ2-7; D is perhaps TRBD1 (5 bases). The length of the CDR3 is 15 residues. The V gene's germline CDR1 is SGDLS and CDR2 YYNGEE. The V end lost 0 bases, the J end lost 4 bases, and 14 bases lay between the germline ends. The CDR3 reads CASSVEAGMGYEQYF. In DNA, the CDR3 is TGTGCCAGCAGCGTAGAGGCAGGGATGGGGTACGAGCAGTACTTC.

The CDR3 sequence: CASSLDASGDGETQYF. The CDR3 coding sequence is TGCGCCAGCAGCTTGGATGCTAGCGGGGACGGAGAGACCCAGTACTTC. The rearrangement uses TRBV5-1 and TRBJ2-5; 9 bases are shared with TRBD2. Germline loops: CDR1 SGHRS, CDR2 YFSETQ. The CDR3 totals 16 residues. V shed 0 bases and J 4 bases; nucleotides not matched to a gene: 7. Supplemented by reference TRBV5-1 and TRBJ2-5, the full variable domain reads KAGVTQTPRYLIKTRGQQVTLSCSPISGHRSVSWYQQTPGQGLQFLFEYFSETQRNKGNFPGRFSGRQFSNSRSEMNVSTLELGDSALYLCASSLDASGDGETQYFGPGTRLLVL.

The chain joins TRBV28 to TRBJ1-5; D is perhaps TRBD1 (5 bases). The CDR3 has 19 residues. CDR1 is MDHEN and CDR2 is SYDVKM in the germline V gene. V was shortened by 1 base and J by 5 bases, with 24 bases between the two germline ends. DNA for the CDR3: TGTGCCAGCAGTTTATTTAGGGTCAGGACAAACAAAAGAGATCAGCCCCAGCATTTT. As protein: CASSLFRVRTNKRDQPQHF.

V is TRBV7-9 and J is TRBJ1-5, with a weak D call TRBD1 (5 bases). V lost 6 bases and J lost 7, with 19 bases in between. This CDR3 is built from 15 residues. Germline V gene sequence: CDR1 SEHNR, CDR2 FQNEAQ (reference sequence). The DNA of the CDR3 is TGTGCCAGCAGTCTTGGGGGACTGCCGACCCAGCCCCAGCATTTT. Translated, it gives CASSLGGLPTQPQHF. The entire variable domain, with the rest obtained from reference TRBV7-9 and TRBJ1-5, is as follows: DTGVSQNPRHKITKRGQNVTFRCDPISEHNRLYWYRQTLGQGPEFLTYFQNEAQLEKSRLLSDRFSAERPKGSFSTLEIQRTEQGDSAMYLCASSLGGLPTQPQHFGDGTRLSIL.

The chain combines TRBV9 with TRBJ1-2; perhaps TRBD1 as D (6 bases). Germline loops: CDR1 SGDLS, CDR2 YYNGEE. V was clipped by 0 bases and J by 6 bases, with 15 bases between them. The CDR3 has 15 residues. CDR3 coding DNA: TGTGCCAGCAGCGTAGACGCAGGGGAGCAGAATGGCTACACCTTC. Translating it yields CASSVDAGEQNGYTF.

In nucleotides, the CDR3 is TGTGCCAGCAGCTTGGGGGACAGGGGCTACGAGCAGTACTTC. Amino acid sequence: CASSLGDRGYEQYF. This rearrangement joins TRBV5-8 to TRBJ2-7; 10 positions agree with TRBD1. This CDR3 is 14 amino acids long. V lost 0 bases and J lost 3; bases outside the gene matches: 0. Germline lookup yields CDR1 SGHTS and CDR2 YDEGEE.

The chain's CDR3 is CASRRDTSLYEQYF. The CDR3 DNA sequence: TGTGCCAGCAGGAGGGACACCTCCCTCTACGAGCAGTACTTC. This chain uses TRBV6-1 with TRBJ2-7, with a tentative D call TRBD1 (6 bases). Per the germline V gene, CDR1 is MNHNS and CDR2 is SASEGT. Trimming took off 6 bases at V and 3 bases at J, with 15 bases between the two ends. CDR3 length: 14 amino acids.

The chain links TRBV10-3 to TRBJ2-2; 8 bases map to TRBD1. This CDR3 spans 17 amino acids. V shed 8 bases, J shed 2 bases, and the junction held 13 bases outside the gene matches. Germline V gene data show CDR1 as ENHRY and CDR2 as SYGVKD. The CDR3 region has the DNA TGTGCCATCCGTACCCGGGGACAGGTTCAAAACACCGGGGAGCTGTTTTTT. This encodes CAIRTRGQVQNTGELFF.

Notes on this clone: The junction does not match germline at one end; this may be a read error. The chain is built from TRBV11-2 and TRBJ2-1; D perhaps matches TRBD1 (5 bases). Germline V gene data show CDR1 as SGHAT and CDR2 as FQNNGV. CDR3 length: 13 residues. The CDR3 nucleotides read TGTGCCAGCAGCGGCAGACAGTCCCGGGCAGTGGTCTTC. Translated: CASSGRQSRAVVF.

V is TRBV6-4 and J is TRBJ2-2, with no clear D. V was trimmed by 10 bases and J by 3 bases, leaving 15 bases between them. The CDR3 spans 14 residues. Germline assignment: CDR1 MRHNA and CDR2 SNTAGT. The CDR3 bases are TGTGCCACCTCGGTCCAGGTGTACACCGGGGAGCTGTTTTTT. This gives the protein CATSVQVYTGELFF.

This chain connects TRBV18 to TRBJ1-1, with a tentative D call TRBD1 (5 bases). Germline values: CDR1 KGHSH, CDR2 LQKENI. This CDR3 is built from 13 residues. Trimming left V 5 bases short and J 1 base short, with 8 bases between. CDR3 amino acids: CASSADKNTEAFF. The CDR3 DNA sequence: TGTGCCAGCTCAGCGGACAAGAACACTGAAGCTTTCTTT. Together with reference TRBV18 and TRBJ1-1, the CDR3 gives the full variable domain: NAGVMQNPRHLVRRRGQEARLRCSPMKGHSHVYWYRQLPEEGLKFMVYLQKENIIDESGMPKERFSAEFPKEGPSILRIQQVVRGDSAAYFCASSADKNTEAFFGQGTRLTVV.

The chain carries TRBV14 and TRBJ2-3; 15 bases line up with TRBD2. Germline trimming cut 4 bases from V and 8 bases from J; bases unmatched to any gene: 7. This CDR3 comprises 16 residues. Germline values: CDR1 SGHDN, CDR2 FVKESK. Written as DNA, the CDR3 is TGTGCCAGCAGCCGGAGAGGACTAGCGGGGGGGGGTACGCAGTATTTT. Translation gives CASSRRGLAGGGTQYF.

The chain employs TRBV10-3 and TRBJ1-2; TRBD1 agrees at 8 bases. The CDR3 has 15 residues. The germline CDR1 and CDR2 sequences are ENHRY and SYGVKD. V was pared by 6 bases and J by 6 bases, with 12 bases of the junction left unmatched. Here the CDR3 reads CAISGGQGRGDGYTF. For the CDR3, the DNA is TGTGCCATCAGCGGAGGACAGGGTCGAGGAGATGGCTACACCTTC.